Below are 3 T cell receptor beta chains sequenced from a single sample in a study of tumor-infiltrating lymphocytes in oesophageal squamous cell carcinoma. In TCRdb, the PCR reads were re-called with MiXCR into one record per CDR3 protein. Of 9,500 to 15,000 distinct CDR3 sequences in the sample, around 52% were seen once. What was sequenced was esophageal tumor tissue. The receptor source for this set is a female donor with esophageal squamous cell carcinoma.

The V and J genes are TRBV7-2 and TRBJ2-5; 13 bases agree with TRBD2. TRBJ2-7 explains the end of the DNA better; the J call may be wrong. The CDR3 consists of 14 residues. Germline V gene lookup returns CDR1 SGHTA and CDR2 FQGNSA. CDR3 residues: CASSLLAGGYEQYF. The CDR3 DNA sequence: TGTGCCAGCAGCCTACTAGCGGGGGGGTACGAGCAGTACTTC.

This chain connects TRBV6-1 to TRBJ2-1; D is unclear. Germline V CDR1 and CDR2: MNHNS, SASEGT. V was cut by 4 bases and J by 6 bases, with 10 bases left in between. This CDR3 contains 13 residues. The CDR3 spells CASSAYSVNEQFF. The DNA for the CDR3 is TGTGCCAGCAGTGCCTACTCGGTCAATGAGCAGTTCTTC.

The chain couples TRBV12-3 or TRBV12-4 to TRBJ2-3; 9 bases are a match to TRBD2. This CDR3 has 15 residues. V shed 5 bases and J 3 bases; nucleotides not matched to a gene: 6. DNA of the CDR3: TGTGCCAGCAGTATTAGCGGGAGTGGTACAGATACGCAGTATTTT. Translating gives CASSISGSGTDTQYF.